Presented here are 31 T cell receptor beta chains from one specimen sequenced in a study of shared clonotypes between healthy human individuals. Sequenced by immunoSEQ multiplex PCR; TCRdb stores in-frame clones only, minus some. The table includes approximately 2,300,000 clones, about 90% detected once. What was sequenced was naive CD4+ T cells from PBMCs. Subset here: CD45RA+ positively selected. Source of these receptors: a man between 18 and 29 years old in good health. Some clones in this sample may be carry-over from other donors' samples.

This chain connects TRBV19 to TRBJ2-2, with a weak D call TRBD2 (6 bases). Germline V gene data show CDR1 as LNHDA and CDR2 as SQIVND (reference sequence). Trimming removed 3 bases from V and 0 bases from J, with 11 bases in between. The CDR3 runs 16 residues. The CDR3 DNA is TGTGCCAGTAGTATGGTTAGCGGTACGAACACCGGGGAGCTGTTTTTT. Translation gives CASSMVSGTNTGELFF.

The chain joins TRBV9 to TRBJ2-3; 9 bases are shared with TRBD2. Germline CDR1 SGDLS, CDR2 YYNGEE. V shed 0 bases and J 10 bases; nucleotides not matched to a gene: 9. CDR3 length: 15 amino acids. CDR3 DNA: TGTGCCAGCAGCGTAGACGGTAGCGGGAGCCGGGCGCAGTATTTT. Translating gives CASSVDGSGSRAQYF.

The chain recombines TRBV10-3 with TRBJ1-4; 11 nucleotides line up with TRBD1. The V gene end was trimmed by 5 bases and the J gene end by 6 bases; junction bases not matched to a gene: 2. The germline CDR1 and CDR2 sequences are ENHRY and SYGVKD. There are 14 residues in the CDR3. CDR3 in DNA: TGTGCCATCAGTAGGGGACAGGGGGATGAAAAACTGTTTTTT. Translation: CAISRGQGDEKLFF.

The V gene is TRBV13, the J gene TRBJ1-2; no clear D gene. The germline CDR1 and CDR2 sequences are PRHDT and FYEKMQ (reference sequence). This CDR3 is built from 16 residues. Trimming shortened V by 2 bases and J by 2 bases, and 15 bases separated the two germline ends. The CDR3: CASSLYVLSVNYGYTF. The CDR3 DNA reads TGTGCCAGCAGCTTATACGTTCTATCAGTAAACTATGGCTACACCTTC.

The rearrangement links TRBV2 to TRBJ2-3; 8 nucleotides match TRBD1. V was pared by 6 bases and J by 5 bases, with 4 bases of the junction left unmatched. This CDR3 contains 13 residues. Per germline, CDR1 SNHLY and CDR2 FYNNEI. The CDR3 nucleotides read TGTGCCAGCAGGACAGGGGTGGGAGATACGCAGTATTTT. Translated, it gives CASRTGVGDTQYF.

This rearrangement joins TRBV6-5 to TRBJ2-7; 10 nucleotides agree with TRBD2. The CDR3 has 15 residues. Germline CDR1 is MNHEY and CDR2 is SVGAGI. The ends lost 0 bases at V and 6 bases at J; junction bases unmatched: 5. CDR3 amino acids: CASSYSSGRASEQYF. The CDR3 region has the DNA TGTGCCAGCAGTTACTCGAGCGGGAGGGCTAGCGAGCAGTACTTC.

A note on this clone: Other DNA variants within this sample encode the same CDR3. CDR3 bases: TGTGCCAGCAGCTTCTCTGGAAACACCATATATTTT. Protein sequence: CASSFSGNTIYF. J is TRBJ1-3 and V is TRBV7-2, with D unclear. Trimming pared 3 bases from V and 0 bases from J, leaving 0 bases between. This CDR3 region has 12 residues. Germline V gene lookup returns CDR1 SGHTA and CDR2 FQGNSA.

V gene TRBV7-8 combines with J gene TRBJ2-1; possible D gene TRBD2, 6 bases. Germline loops: CDR1 SGHVS, CDR2 FQNEAQ. V gave up 0 bases and J gave up 9 bases, with 15 bases separating them. There are 15 residues in the CDR3. The CDR3 reads CASSLARRLVAEQFF. CDR3 bases: TGTGCCAGCAGCTTAGCGCGCCGACTAGTGGCTGAGCAGTTCTTC.

The rearrangement links TRBV5-4 to TRBJ2-3; D not resolved. This CDR3 region has 13 residues. Germline lookup yields CDR1 SGHNT and CDR2 YYREEE (reference sequence). The V and J ends lost 3 bases and 6 bases respectively, with 11 bases between them. The CDR3 spells CASSSYTEDTQYF. DNA of the CDR3: TGTGCCAGCAGCTCTTACACGGAGGATACGCAGTATTTT.

Here the CDR3 DNA reads TGTGCCAGCAGCCCGGGGCCCAGCTCCTACAATGAGCAGTTCTTC. Translated, it gives CASSPGPSSYNEQFF. V is TRBV14 and J is TRBJ2-1; D is perhaps TRBD1 or TRBD2 (5 bases each). The V gene lost 4 bases and the J gene lost 0 bases, with 10 bases spanning the gap. The CDR3 is 15 amino acids. CDR1 and CDR2 (germline): SGHDN, FVKESK.

Points on this clone: The same CDR3 is also encoded by other DNA sequences in this sample. The chain joins TRBV7-3 to TRBJ1-5; D unclear. The CDR3 loop spans 13 amino acids. V was pared by 2 bases and J by 2 bases, with 4 bases between. Germline V gene lookup returns CDR1 SGHTA and CDR2 FQGTGA. CDR3 sequence reads: CASSLSGNQPQHF. The DNA for the CDR3 is TGTGCCAGCAGCTTATCGGGCAATCAGCCCCAGCATTTT.

V and J are TRBV6-5 and TRBJ1-1, with D possibly being TRBD1 (5 bases). This CDR3 comprises 12 residues. V was shortened by 1 base and J by 10 bases, with 10 bases between the two germline ends. CDR1 and CDR2 (germline): MNHEY, SVGAGI. This chain's CDR3 is CASSYWGEPAFF. The CDR3 DNA is TGTGCCAGCAGTTACTGGGGGGAGCCAGCTTTCTTT.

The chain links TRBV5-1 to TRBJ2-5, with 7 bases identical to TRBD1. CDR1 SGHRS and CDR2 YFSETQ come from the germline V gene. V lost 3 bases to trimming and J lost 8 bases; unmatched junction nucleotides: 16. There are 16 residues in the CDR3. The chain's CDR3 is CASSWTGTAGVYTQYF. CDR3 bases: TGCGCCAGCAGCTGGACAGGCACGGCCGGGGTGTATACCCAGTACTTC. Full variable domain (remainder filled in from reference TRBV5-1 and TRBJ2-5): KAGVTQTPRYLIKTRGQQVTLSCSPISGHRSVSWYQQTPGQGLQFLFEYFSETQRNKGNFPGRFSGRQFSNSRSEMNVSTLELGDSALYLCASSWTGTAGVYTQYFGPGTRLLVL.

The V gene is TRBV14, the J gene TRBJ2-1, with 7 bases that match TRBD1. V lost 7 bases to trimming and J lost 7 bases; unmatched junction nucleotides: 7. In germline, CDR1 is SGHDN, CDR2 FVKESK. This CDR3 contains 13 residues. The CDR3 spells CASKGTARNEQFF. The DNA of the CDR3 is TGTGCCAGCAAAGGGACAGCCAGAAATGAGCAGTTCTTC.

The V call is TRBV6-6, the J call TRBJ1-1; D remains unclear. The CDR3 length is 14 residues. The V gene lost 4 bases and the J gene lost 0 bases, with 9 bases spanning the gap. The germline V gene encodes CDR1 MNHNY and CDR2 SVGAGI (reference sequence). In nucleotides, the CDR3 is TGTGCCAGCAGTTTAGGACTCTTGAACACTGAAGCTTTCTTT. It codes for CASSLGLLNTEAFF.

This clone occurred a few times. In the same sample, other DNA sequences code for this CDR3. The V call is TRBV27, the J call TRBJ1-1; D not certain. Trimming shortened V by 6 bases and J by 4 bases, and 12 bases separated the two germline ends. The CDR3 loop spans 13 amino acids. The germline gives CDR1 MNHEY, CDR2 SMNVEV (reference sequence). Here the CDR3 reads CASSSQGSTEAFF. The CDR3 bases are TGTGCCAGCAGCTCCCAAGGAAGCACTGAAGCTTTCTTT.

A note on this clone: At the DNA level, this CDR3 is encoded by other sequences in the same sample as well. The chain couples TRBV9 to TRBJ2-2; the match to TRBD2 covers 11 bases. The CDR3 is made up of 15 amino acids. Germline V CDR1 and CDR2: SGDLS, YYNGEE. V shed 5 bases, J shed 2 bases, and the junction held 2 bases outside the gene matches. The CDR3 sequence is CASSGLAGNTGELFF. DNA for the CDR3: TGTGCCAGCAGTGGACTAGCGGGCAACACCGGGGAGCTGTTTTTT.

V and J are TRBV7-3 and TRBJ2-5, with TRBD1 matching 7 bases. The CDR3 covers 15 residues. Germline CDR1 reads SGHTA; CDR2 reads FQGTGA. Trimming took 1 base from V and 2 from J; bases not matched to a gene: 4. This CDR3 reads CASSLRGTAQETQYF. CDR3 coding DNA: TGTGCCAGCAGCTTAAGGGGGACAGCGCAAGAGACCCAGTACTTC. The variable domain in full, with the rest retrieved from reference TRBV7-3 and TRBJ2-5, is GAGVSQTPSNKVTEKGKYVELRCDPISGHTALYWYRQSLGQGPEFLIYFQGTGAADDSGLPNDRFFAVRPEGSVSTLKIQRTERGDSAVYLCASSLRGTAQETQYFGPGTRLLVL.

The chain uses TRBV28 and TRBJ2-1; 9 bases fit TRBD2. The J segment lost 9 bases and the V segment lost 6 bases, leaving 3 bases of the junction unmatched. The V gene's germline CDR1 is MDHEN and CDR2 SYDVKM. The CDR3 loop spans 12 amino acids. For the CDR3, the DNA is TGTGCCAGCAGCTCTAGCGGGGTTGAGCAGTTCTTC. Residues: CASSSSGVEQFF.

The V and J genes are TRBV6-6 and TRBJ2-1; D is unclear. The V gene's germline CDR1 is MNHNY and CDR2 SVGAGI (reference sequence). V was shortened by 3 bases and J by 12 bases, with 12 bases between the two germline ends. There are 12 residues in the CDR3. The CDR3 nucleotides are TGTGCCAGCAGTTATCCCCCGACATCGCAGTTCTTC. Translated: CASSYPPTSQFF.

The genes are TRBV5-1 and TRBJ2-7; perhaps TRBD2 as D (7 bases). With 2 bases removed from V and 3 bases from J, the gap between germline ends came to 9 bases. There are 13 residues in the CDR3. Germline V gene sequence: CDR1 SGHRS, CDR2 YFSETQ. The chain's CDR3 is CASSFGGLYEQYF. DNA of the CDR3: TGCGCCAGCAGCTTCGGGGGGCTCTACGAGCAGTACTTC. The entire variable domain, with the rest obtained from reference TRBV5-1 and TRBJ2-7, is as follows: KAGVTQTPRYLIKTRGQQVTLSCSPISGHRSVSWYQQTPGQGLQFLFEYFSETQRNKGNFPGRFSGRQFSNSRSEMNVSTLELGDSALYLCASSFGGLYEQYFGPGTRLTVT.

The genes are TRBV11-2 and TRBJ2-6, with D unclear. The V end was cut by 7 bases, the J end by 1 base, with 8 bases between. Per germline, CDR1 SGHAT and CDR2 FQNNGV. The CDR3 runs to 14 residues. The CDR3 reads CASNWVSGANVLTF. The CDR3 DNA follows: TGTGCCAGCAACTGGGTATCTGGGGCCAACGTCCTGACTTTC.

To note about this clone: This sample includes further DNA sequences coding for the same CDR3. The chain combines TRBV28 with TRBJ2-5; D may be TRBD1 or TRBD2 (5 bases each). The CDR3 runs to 10 residues. Trimming removed 8 bases from V and 5 bases from J, with 6 bases in between. Germline V gene data show CDR1 as MDHEN and CDR2 as SYDVKM. CDR3 nucleotide sequence: TGTGCCAGCGAGGGGGAGACCCAGTACTTC. Amino acid sequence: CASEGETQYF.

The genes are TRBV28 and TRBJ2-7; the D gene could be TRBD1 or TRBD2 (7 bases each). From germline, CDR1 is MDHEN and CDR2 SYDVKM. V shed 6 bases and J shed 3 bases, with 18 bases lying between them. This CDR3 is 15 amino acids long. CDR3 sequence reads: CASSPSGGVFYEQYF. CDR3 in DNA: TGTGCCAGCAGCCCCTCAGGGGGGGTTTTCTACGAGCAGTACTTC. The full variable domain, its missing parts supplied by reference TRBV28 and TRBJ2-7, is DVKVTQSSRYLVKRTGEKVFLECVQDMDHENMFWYRQDPGLGLRLIYFSYDVKMKEKGDIPEGYSVSREKKERFSLILESASTNQTSMYLCASSPSGGVFYEQYFGPGTRLTVT.

The DNA for the CDR3 is TGTGCCAGCAGCTCCCAGGAGAATCAGCCCCAGCATTTT. Translating gives CASSSQENQPQHF. The rearrangement uses TRBV11-2 and TRBJ1-5; the D is unclear. The germline V gene encodes CDR1 SGHAT and CDR2 FQNNGV. V was clipped by 4 bases and J by 4 bases, with 8 bases between them. The CDR3 spans 13 residues. The full variable domain, completed using reference TRBV11-2 and TRBJ1-5, is EAGVAQSPRYKIIEKRQSVAFWCNPISGHATLYWYQQILGQGPKLLIQFQNNGVVDDSQLPKDRFSAERLKGVDSTLKIQPAKLEDSAVYLCASSSQENQPQHFGDGTRLSIL.

This clone was counted a single time. The rearrangement uses TRBV9 and TRBJ1-2; the D gene is possibly TRBD1 (5 bases). The CDR3 runs 14 residues. CDR1 and CDR2 from the germline V gene are SGDLS and YYNGEE. The V end lost 1 base, the J end lost 8 bases, and 15 bases lay between the germline ends. CDR3 amino acids: CASSVSSQGNGYTF. The CDR3 DNA sequence: TGTGCCAGCAGCGTAAGTTCTCAGGGAAACGGCTACACCTTC. The full variable domain, its missing parts supplied by reference TRBV9 and TRBJ1-2, is DSGVTQTPKHLITATGQRVTLRCSPRSGDLSVYWYQQSLDQGLQFLIQYYNGEERAKGNILERFSAQQFPDLHSELNLSSLELGDSALYFCASSVSSQGNGYTFGSGTRLTVV.

The chain joins TRBV28 to TRBJ1-2, with D possibly TRBD1 on 6 matching bases. Between the trimmed V and J ends, which lost 2 bases and 5 bases, there was a span of 15 bases. Looked up from germline, CDR1 is MDHEN and CDR2 is SYDVKM. CDR3 length: 15 amino acids. The DNA for the CDR3 is TGTGCCAGCAGTTTAACGGACAGTCGGATATATGGCTACACCTTC. This encodes CASSLTDSRIYGYTF.

For this clone: Distinct nucleotide sequences in the sample also encode this CDR3. The chain couples TRBV18 to TRBJ2-1, with 7 bases matching TRBD2. The CDR3 is 13 residues long. V was clipped by 0 bases and J by 10 bases; unmatched bases: 3. The germline V gene encodes CDR1 KGHSH and CDR2 LQKENI. CDR3 sequence reads: CASSPPGGYEQFF. CDR3 coding DNA: TGTGCCAGCTCACCACCGGGGGGGTACGAGCAGTTCTTC.

The chain joins TRBV25-1 to TRBJ1-2; TRBD1 aligns across 7 bases. V gave up 3 bases and J gave up 8 bases; unmatched junction bases: 3. The CDR3 runs 12 residues. Germline V gives CDR1 MGHDK, CDR2 SYGVNS. The CDR3 loop reads CASSDRGIGYTF. CDR3 in DNA: TGTGCCAGCAGTGACAGGGGGATCGGCTACACCTTC.

The chain uses TRBV6-1 and TRBJ1-5; D is ambiguous. The V end lost 0 bases, the J end lost 7 bases, and 13 bases lay between the germline ends. This CDR3 is 15 amino acids long. Germline loops: CDR1 MNHNS, CDR2 SASEGT. Written as DNA, the CDR3 is TGTGCCAGCAGTGAAGCGAGGCGGTTGAACCAGCCCCAGCATTTT. This translates into CASSEARRLNQPQHF.

The V and J genes are TRBV10-3 and TRBJ2-7; the D gene is possibly TRBD1 (7 bases). The CDR3 has 13 amino acids. V dropped 5 bases and J dropped 6 bases, with 14 bases sitting between them. Germline lookup yields CDR1 ENHRY and CDR2 SYGVKD. The CDR3 here is CAISRQGGVEQYF. The CDR3 DNA reads as TGTGCCATCAGTAGACAGGGAGGAGTCGAGCAGTACTTC.